Each of the 21 T cell receptor beta chains below was sequenced from the same sample in a study of blood T cell repertoires in COVID-19. TCRdb's table, derived via immunoSEQ multiplex PCR, lists solely in-frame clones and lacks some. The data contain roughly 52,000 clones, 87% of them seen just once; the ten biggest clones take up 3.5% to 4%. The sample comprised peripheral blood. The receptors here all came from a man aged 40-50 years with COVID-19, enrolled during active disease.

The chain combines TRBV30 with TRBJ2-2; TRBD2 matches 10 bases. The length of the CDR3 is 15 residues. The V gene's germline CDR1 is GTSNPN and CDR2 SVGIG (reference sequence). J lost 4 bases, V lost 0 bases, and 2 bases had no gene match. The CDR3 DNA reads TGTGCCTGGAGTGTACGGACTAGCGGCACCGGGGAGCTGTTTTTT. This encodes CAWSVRTSGTGELFF.

This clone showed up just a few times. This sequence joins TRBV19 and TRBJ1-1; 10 bases line up with TRBD1. The J segment lost 7 bases and the V segment lost 6 bases, leaving 8 bases of the junction unmatched. The CDR3 runs to 14 residues. Germline V gene lookup returns CDR1 LNHDA and CDR2 SQIVND (reference sequence). The CDR3 DNA reads as TGTGCCAGTAGAGCCGGGACAGGGGCAATTGAAGCTTTCTTT. Its protein product is CASRAGTGAIEAFF. The full variable domain, its missing parts supplied by reference TRBV19 and TRBJ1-1, is DGGITQSPKYLFRKEGQNVTLSCEQNLNHDAMYWYRQDPGQGLRLIYYSQIVNDFQKGDIAEGYSVSREKKESFPLTVTSAQKNPTAFYLCASRAGTGAIEAFFGQGTRLTVV.

The chain uses TRBV29-1 and TRBJ2-7; weak D call: TRBD1 (6 bases). This CDR3 spans 13 amino acids. The germline V gene encodes CDR1 SQVTM and CDR2 ANQGSEA. Trimming took 4 bases from V and 0 from J, leaving 10 bases between them. This CDR3 is CSVGQGSSYEQYF. DNA of the CDR3: TGCAGCGTTGGTCAGGGGTCCTCCTACGAGCAGTACTTC.

V is TRBV24-1 and J is TRBJ1-2; 9 bases fit TRBD1. J lost 5 bases, V lost 12 bases, and 9 bases had no gene match. CDR3 length equals 13 residues. Germline CDR1 and CDR2: KGHDR and SFDVKD. The CDR3 DNA reads TGTGCCGCAGGCGACAGGGGGAATTATGGCTACACCTTC. This gives the protein CAAGDRGNYGYTF.

The chain combines TRBV6-5 with TRBJ1-1, with TRBD1 matching over 7 bases. The ends lost 6 bases at V and 11 bases at J; junction bases unmatched: 9. Per germline, CDR1 MNHEY and CDR2 SVGAGI. The CDR3 is 12 residues long. CDR3 residues: CASSRDRVLAFF. The CDR3 DNA follows: TGTGCCAGCAGCCGAGACAGGGTACTGGCTTTCTTT.

The gene calls are TRBV29-1 and TRBJ2-5; TRBD1 agrees at 10 bases. Germline V gives CDR1 SQVTM, CDR2 ANQGSEA. V shed 5 bases and J 5 bases; nucleotides not matched to a gene: 5. The CDR3 has 13 residues. In nucleotides, the CDR3 is TGCAGCGTTACCGGGACAGGGGCGGAGACCCAGTACTTC. It translates to CSVTGTGAETQYF.

This clone was picked up a small number of times. The V gene is TRBV4-1, the J gene TRBJ1-2, with TRBD1 matching over 10 bases. The junction had 1 base not matched to a gene; V was cut back by 1 base and J by 8 bases. This CDR3 is built from 13 residues. Germline V gene data show CDR1 as MGHRA and CDR2 as YSYEKL. The DNA of the CDR3 is TGCGCCAGCAGCCAAGGGACAGGGGGAGGCTACACCTTC. This codes for CASSQGTGGGYTF.

The V gene is TRBV28, the J gene TRBJ1-2, with D perhaps TRBD1 (6 bases). Germline lookup yields CDR1 MDHEN and CDR2 SYDVKM. Between the trimmed V and J ends, which lost 1 base and 5 bases, there was a span of 8 bases. CDR3 length: 13 residues. The CDR3 nucleotides are TGTGCCAGCAGTTTATCAGGGGCTTATGGCTACACCTTC. Its translation: CASSLSGAYGYTF.

This chain joins TRBV3-1 (or the pseudogene TRBV3-2) and TRBJ2-4; the match to TRBD2 covers 8 bases. V was clipped by 4 bases and J by 7 bases; unmatched bases: 6. From germline, CDR1 is LGHDT and CDR2 YNNKEL (reference sequence). The CDR3 consists of 14 residues. CDR3 amino acids: CASSPGGASNIQYF. In DNA form, the CDR3 reads TGTGCCAGCAGCCCCGGGGGGGCGTCTAACATTCAGTACTTC.

The chain links TRBV2 to TRBJ1-1; 9 bases agree with TRBD1. V was clipped by 5 bases and J by 4 bases; unmatched bases: 5. Germline V lookup: CDR1 SNHLY, CDR2 FYNNEI. This CDR3 contains 14 residues. CDR3 coding DNA: TGTGCCAGCAGTCCTGAGACAGGGGGCACTGAAGCTTTCTTT. It specifies CASSPETGGTEAFF.

As for this clone: The junction shows a germline mismatch at one end, possibly a read error. The chain combines TRBV4-1 with TRBJ2-6, with 11 bases lining up with TRBD1. The germline gives CDR1 MGHRA, CDR2 YSYEKL. This CDR3 has 19 amino acids. The CDR3 is CASSKEFGTGGSGANVLTF. The CDR3 nucleotides are TGCGCCAGCAGCAAAGAGTTCGGGACAGGGGGCTCTGGGGCCAACGTCCTGACTTTC.

In this sample, this clone turned up a few times. The V gene is TRBV5-1, the J gene TRBJ2-7, with 7 bases fitting TRBD1. This CDR3 contains 14 residues. V lost 3 bases to trimming and J lost 0 bases; unmatched junction nucleotides: 3. CDR1 and CDR2 (germline): SGHRS, YFSETQ. The CDR3 protein is CASSSRGNSYEQYF. The CDR3 DNA is TGCGCCAGCAGCTCCAGGGGGAACTCCTACGAGCAGTACTTC.

The chain links TRBV2 to TRBJ2-7; D might be TRBD2 (5 bases). This CDR3 has 13 amino acids. Trimming stripped 4 bases from V and 7 bases from J, with 14 bases between. Germline assignment: CDR1 SNHLY and CDR2 FYNNEI. CDR3 region: CASSAYLRGEQYF. The CDR3 DNA follows: TGTGCCAGCAGTGCCTACTTGAGAGGGGAGCAGTACTTC.

V is TRBV30 and J is TRBJ2-2, with D uncertain. The germline CDR1 and CDR2 sequences are GTSNPN and SVGIG (reference sequence). This CDR3 is 11 amino acids long. The V end was cut by 5 bases, the J end by 6 bases, with 7 bases between. CDR3 sequence reads: CAWARSGELFF. The CDR3 region has the DNA TGTGCCTGGGCCCGTTCCGGGGAGCTGTTTTTT.

The V and J genes are TRBV7-8 and TRBJ2-3; no reliable D call. This CDR3 spans 13 amino acids. Trimming cost V 1 base and J 4 bases, with 6 bases left between them. Germline V lookup: CDR1 SGHVS, CDR2 FQNEAQ. The CDR3: CASSLDISDTQYF. CDR3 bases: TGTGCCAGCAGCTTAGATATTTCAGATACGCAGTATTTT.

The CDR3 nucleotides read TGCAGCATTGGACTAGCGGGGGGCGCGACCCAGTACTTC. Protein: CSIGLAGGATQYF. V usage is TRBV29-1 and J usage is TRBJ2-5, with TRBD2 matching over 14 bases. V gave up 8 bases and J gave up 7 bases; unmatched junction bases: 6. CDR1 SQVTM and CDR2 ANQGSEA come from the germline V gene. The CDR3 runs to 13 residues.

J is TRBJ2-3 and V is TRBV7-3; possibly TRBD1 for D (6 bases). The V end lost 2 bases, the J end lost 2 bases, and 8 bases lay between the germline ends. Germline CDR1 is SGHTA and CDR2 is FQGTGA. This CDR3 is 14 amino acids long. The CDR3 protein is CASSLQGFTDTQYF. CDR3 nucleotide sequence: TGTGCCAGCAGCTTACAGGGGTTCACAGATACGCAGTATTTT.

The CDR3 loop reads CAWSVSFTEAFF. The CDR3 DNA reads TGTGCCTGGAGTGTATCTTTCACTGAAGCTTTCTTT. The rearrangement links TRBV30 to TRBJ1-1; D is unresolved. This CDR3 contains 12 residues. The germline CDR1 and CDR2 sequences are GTSNPN and SVGIG (reference sequence). Trimming left V 0 bases short and J 4 bases short, with 6 bases between. Supplemented by reference TRBV30 and TRBJ1-1, the full variable domain reads SQTIHQWPATLVQPVGSPLSLECTVEGTSNPNLYWYRQAAGRGLQLLFYSVGIGQISSEVPQNLSASRPQDRQFILSSKKLLLSDSGFYLCAWSVSFTEAFFGQGTRLTVV.

This clone was picked up a small number of times. V gene TRBV6-6 combines with J gene TRBJ2-5, with 9 bases identical to TRBD2. This CDR3 spans 16 amino acids. Germline trimming cut 8 bases from V and 6 bases from J; bases unmatched to any gene: 16. Germline V gene data show CDR1 as MNHNY and CDR2 as SVGAGI (reference sequence). This CDR3 is CASWQGWREGRKTQYF. CDR3 bases: TGTGCCAGCTGGCAAGGGTGGCGGGAGGGCCGAAAGACCCAGTACTTC.

This sequence joins TRBV29-1 and TRBJ2-1, with 7 bases aligning to TRBD2. Germline CDR1 is SQVTM and CDR2 is ANQGSEA. Germline trimming cut 7 bases from V and 6 bases from J; bases unmatched to any gene: 6. The CDR3 extends over 12 amino acids. Here the CDR3 DNA reads TGCAGCGCCATAGGGACTACCAATGAGCAGTTCTTC. This sequence encodes CSAIGTTNEQFF.

V is TRBV4-1 and J is TRBJ2-7, with D perhaps TRBD1 (8 bases). V was clipped by 3 bases and J by 3 bases, with 15 bases between them. The CDR3 covers 15 residues. Germline-derived CDR1 and CDR2 are MGHRA and YSYEKL. The CDR3 loop reads CASSHPTGEGYEQYF. In DNA form, the CDR3 reads TGCGCCAGCAGCCATCCGACAGGGGAGGGCTACGAGCAGTACTTC.